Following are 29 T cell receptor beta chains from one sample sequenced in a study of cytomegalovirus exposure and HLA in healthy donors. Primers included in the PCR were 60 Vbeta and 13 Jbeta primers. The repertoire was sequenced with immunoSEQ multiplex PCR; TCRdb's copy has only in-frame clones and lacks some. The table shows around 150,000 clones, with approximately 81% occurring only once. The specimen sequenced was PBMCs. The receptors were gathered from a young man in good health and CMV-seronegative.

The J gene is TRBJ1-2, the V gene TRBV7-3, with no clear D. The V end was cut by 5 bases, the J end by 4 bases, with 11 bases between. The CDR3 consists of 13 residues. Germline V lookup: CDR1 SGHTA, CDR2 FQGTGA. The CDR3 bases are TGTGCCAGCAGCGGTGGACGGGGCTATGGCTACACCTTC. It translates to CASSGGRGYGYTF. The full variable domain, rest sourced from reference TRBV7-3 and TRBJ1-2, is GAGVSQTPSNKVTEKGKYVELRCDPISGHTALYWYRQSLGQGPEFLIYFQGTGAADDSGLPNDRFFAVRPEGSVSTLKIQRTERGDSAVYLCASSGGRGYGYTFGSGTRLTVV.

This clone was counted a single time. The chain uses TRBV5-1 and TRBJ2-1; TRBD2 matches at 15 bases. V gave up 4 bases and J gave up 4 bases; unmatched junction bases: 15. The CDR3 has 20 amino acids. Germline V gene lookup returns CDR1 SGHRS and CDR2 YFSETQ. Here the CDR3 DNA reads TGCGCCAGCAGCGTGGGACTAGCGGGGGGATGGGGCCCGTTTTACAATGAGCAGTTCTTC. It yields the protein CASSVGLAGGWGPFYNEQFF.

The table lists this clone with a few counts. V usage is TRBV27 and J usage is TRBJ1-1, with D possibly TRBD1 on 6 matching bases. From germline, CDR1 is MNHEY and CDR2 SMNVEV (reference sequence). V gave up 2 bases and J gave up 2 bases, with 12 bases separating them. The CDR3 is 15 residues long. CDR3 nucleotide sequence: TGTGCCAGCAGTTTAGCAGGGGCATATAACACTGAAGCTTTCTTT. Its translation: CASSLAGAYNTEAFF.

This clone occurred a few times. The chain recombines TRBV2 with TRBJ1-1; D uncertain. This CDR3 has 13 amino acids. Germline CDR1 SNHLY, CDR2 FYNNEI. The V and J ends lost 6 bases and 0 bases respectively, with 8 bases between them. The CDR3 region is CASRRAMNTEAFF. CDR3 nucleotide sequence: TGTGCCAGCAGGAGGGCTATGAACACTGAAGCTTTCTTT.

The CDR3 is CASSQLKGAFGNTIYF. CDR3 DNA sequence: TGCGCCAGCAGCCAACTAAAGGGGGCGTTCGGAAACACCATATATTTT. V gene TRBV4-3 combines with J gene TRBJ1-3, with 7 bases fitting TRBD1. The V and J ends lost 2 bases and 4 bases, in that order; junction bases with no gene match: 8. This CDR3 has 16 amino acids. Germline V gene sequence: CDR1 LGHNA, CDR2 YSLEER.

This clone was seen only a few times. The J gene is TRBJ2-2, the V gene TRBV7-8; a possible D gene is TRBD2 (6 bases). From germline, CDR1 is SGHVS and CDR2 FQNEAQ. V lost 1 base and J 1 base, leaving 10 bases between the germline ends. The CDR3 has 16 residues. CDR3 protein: CASSLVVGGNTGELFF. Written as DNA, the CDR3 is TGTGCCAGCAGCTTAGTGGTGGGGGGGAACACCGGGGAGCTGTTTTTT.

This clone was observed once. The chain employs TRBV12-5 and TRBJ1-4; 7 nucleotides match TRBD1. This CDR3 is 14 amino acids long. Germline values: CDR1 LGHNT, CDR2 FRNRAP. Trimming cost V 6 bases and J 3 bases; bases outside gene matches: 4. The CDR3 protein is CASGPTGANEKLFF. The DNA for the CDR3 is TGTGCTAGTGGGCCAACAGGGGCTAATGAAAAACTGTTTTTT.

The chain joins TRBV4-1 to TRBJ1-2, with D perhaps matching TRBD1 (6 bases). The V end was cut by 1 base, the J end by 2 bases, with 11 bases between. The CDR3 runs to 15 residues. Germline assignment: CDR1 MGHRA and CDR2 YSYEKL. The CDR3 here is CASSQVEQGNYGYTF. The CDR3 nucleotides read TGCGCCAGCAGCCAAGTGGAACAGGGAAACTATGGCTACACCTTC.

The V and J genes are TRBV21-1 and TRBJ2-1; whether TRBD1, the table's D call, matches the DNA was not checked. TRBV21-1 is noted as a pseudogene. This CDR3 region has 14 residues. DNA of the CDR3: TGTGCCAGCAGCAAAAAGTCCTGGGGCTACCAGCAGTTCTTC. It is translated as CASSKKSWGYQQFF.

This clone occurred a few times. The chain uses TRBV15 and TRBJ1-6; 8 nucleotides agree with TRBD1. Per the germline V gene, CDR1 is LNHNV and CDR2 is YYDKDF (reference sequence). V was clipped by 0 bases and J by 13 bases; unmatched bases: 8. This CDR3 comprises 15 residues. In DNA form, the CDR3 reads TGTGCCACCAGCAGAGAGACAGGGGCCGCTCTGCCCCTCCACTTT. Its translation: CATSRETGAALPLHF.

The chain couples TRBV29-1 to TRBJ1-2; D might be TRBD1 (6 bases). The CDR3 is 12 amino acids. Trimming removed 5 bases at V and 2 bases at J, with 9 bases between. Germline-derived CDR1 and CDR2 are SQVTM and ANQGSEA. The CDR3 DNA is TGCAGCGTTCGAACAGGGAACTATGGCTACACCTTC. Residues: CSVRTGNYGYTF.

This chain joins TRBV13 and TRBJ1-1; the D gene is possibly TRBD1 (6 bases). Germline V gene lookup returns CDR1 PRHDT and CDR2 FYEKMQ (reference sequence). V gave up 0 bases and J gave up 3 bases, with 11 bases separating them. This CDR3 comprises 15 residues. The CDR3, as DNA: TGTGCCAGCAGCTTAGGATACAGGGACGACACTGAAGCTTTCTTT. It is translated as CASSLGYRDDTEAFF.

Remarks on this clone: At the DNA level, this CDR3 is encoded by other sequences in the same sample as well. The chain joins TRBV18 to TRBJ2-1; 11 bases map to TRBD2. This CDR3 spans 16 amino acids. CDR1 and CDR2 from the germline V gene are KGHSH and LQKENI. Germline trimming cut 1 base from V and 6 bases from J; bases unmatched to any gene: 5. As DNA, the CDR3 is TGTGCCAGCTCACCACAACTAGCGGGAGTCGGCAATGAGCAGTTCTTC. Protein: CASSPQLAGVGNEQFF.

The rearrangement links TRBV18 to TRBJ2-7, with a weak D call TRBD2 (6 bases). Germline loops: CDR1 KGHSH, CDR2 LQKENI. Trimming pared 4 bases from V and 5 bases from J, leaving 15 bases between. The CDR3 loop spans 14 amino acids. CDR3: CASSLGGVDNEQYF. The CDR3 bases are TGTGCCAGCTCACTCGGGGGTGTAGATAACGAGCAGTACTTC.

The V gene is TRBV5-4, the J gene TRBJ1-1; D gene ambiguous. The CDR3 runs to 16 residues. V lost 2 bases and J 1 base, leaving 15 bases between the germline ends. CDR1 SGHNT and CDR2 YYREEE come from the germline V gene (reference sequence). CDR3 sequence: CASSFADQSTNTEAFF. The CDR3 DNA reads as TGTGCCAGCAGCTTTGCGGATCAAAGCACGAACACTGAAGCTTTCTTT.

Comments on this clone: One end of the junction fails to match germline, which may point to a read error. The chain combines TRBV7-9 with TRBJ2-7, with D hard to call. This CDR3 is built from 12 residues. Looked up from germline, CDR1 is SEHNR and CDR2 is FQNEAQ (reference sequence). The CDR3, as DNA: TGTTCCAGCAGCTCCCAGTCCTACGAGCAGTACTTC. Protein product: CSSSSQSYEQYF.

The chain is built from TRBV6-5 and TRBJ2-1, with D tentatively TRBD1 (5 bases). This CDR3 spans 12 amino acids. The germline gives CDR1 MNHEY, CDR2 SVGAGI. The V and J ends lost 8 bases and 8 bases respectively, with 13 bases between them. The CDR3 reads CASHRLGDEQFF. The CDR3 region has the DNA TGTGCCAGCCACAGGCTAGGGGATGAGCAGTTCTTC.

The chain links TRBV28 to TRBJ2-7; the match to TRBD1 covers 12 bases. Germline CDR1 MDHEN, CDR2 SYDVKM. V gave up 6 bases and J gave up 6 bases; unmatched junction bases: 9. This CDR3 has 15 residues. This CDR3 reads CASRPAGQGAGEQYF. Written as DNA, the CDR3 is TGTGCCAGCAGGCCCGCGGGACAGGGGGCAGGCGAGCAGTACTTC.

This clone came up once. The CDR3 region has the DNA TGCGCCAGCAGCTTGGCCTTGAACACTGAAGCTTTCTTT. It codes for CASSLALNTEAFF. V and J are TRBV5-1 and TRBJ1-1; D ambiguous. Germline assignment: CDR1 SGHRS and CDR2 YFSETQ. V was pared by 0 bases and J by 0 bases, with 3 bases between. The CDR3 runs 13 residues.

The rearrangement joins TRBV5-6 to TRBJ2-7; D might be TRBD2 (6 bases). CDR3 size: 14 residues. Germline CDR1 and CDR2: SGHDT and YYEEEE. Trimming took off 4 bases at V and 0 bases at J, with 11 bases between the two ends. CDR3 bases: TGTGCCAGCAGCCGGCGGGACGGCTCCTACGAGCAGTACTTC. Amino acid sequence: CASSRRDGSYEQYF.

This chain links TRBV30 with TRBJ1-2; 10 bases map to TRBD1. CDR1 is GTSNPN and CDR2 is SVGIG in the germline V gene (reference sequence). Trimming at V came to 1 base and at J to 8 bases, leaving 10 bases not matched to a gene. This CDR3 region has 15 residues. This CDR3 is CAWSATTGTGVGYTF. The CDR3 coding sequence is TGTGCCTGGAGTGCCACCACCGGGACAGGGGTCGGCTACACCTTC.

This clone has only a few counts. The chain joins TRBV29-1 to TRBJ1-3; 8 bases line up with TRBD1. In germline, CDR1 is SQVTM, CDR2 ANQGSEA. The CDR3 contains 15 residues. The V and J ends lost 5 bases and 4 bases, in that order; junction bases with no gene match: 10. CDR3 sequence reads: CSVLQGGPSGNTIYF. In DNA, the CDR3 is TGCAGCGTTCTACAGGGGGGCCCTTCGGGAAACACCATATATTTT.

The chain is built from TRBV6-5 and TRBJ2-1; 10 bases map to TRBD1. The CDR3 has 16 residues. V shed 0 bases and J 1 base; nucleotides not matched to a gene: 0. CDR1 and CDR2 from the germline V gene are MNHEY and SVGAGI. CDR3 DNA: TGTGCCAGCAGTTACTCGGACAGGGGGTCCTACAATGAGCAGTTCTTC. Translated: CASSYSDRGSYNEQFF.

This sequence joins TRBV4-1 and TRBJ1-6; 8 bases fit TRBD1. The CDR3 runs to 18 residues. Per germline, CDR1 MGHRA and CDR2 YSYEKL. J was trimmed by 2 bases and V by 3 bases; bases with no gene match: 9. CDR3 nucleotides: TGCGCCAGCAGCCATCCCAGGACAGGGAACACCTATAATTCACCCCTCCACTTT. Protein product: CASSHPRTGNTYNSPLHF.

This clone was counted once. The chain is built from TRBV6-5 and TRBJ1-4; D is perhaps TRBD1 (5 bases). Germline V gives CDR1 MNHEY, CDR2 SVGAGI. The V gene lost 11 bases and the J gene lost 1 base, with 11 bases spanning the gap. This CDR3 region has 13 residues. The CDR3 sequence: CAGAGGTNEKLFF. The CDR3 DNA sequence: TGTGCCGGGGCGGGGGGAACTAATGAAAAACTGTTTTTT.

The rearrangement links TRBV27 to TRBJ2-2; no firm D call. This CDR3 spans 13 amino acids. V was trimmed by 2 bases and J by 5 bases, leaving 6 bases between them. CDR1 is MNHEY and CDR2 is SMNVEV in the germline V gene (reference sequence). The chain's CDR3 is CASSLLLTGELFF. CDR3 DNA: TGTGCCAGCAGTTTACTCCTTACCGGGGAGCTGTTTTTT.

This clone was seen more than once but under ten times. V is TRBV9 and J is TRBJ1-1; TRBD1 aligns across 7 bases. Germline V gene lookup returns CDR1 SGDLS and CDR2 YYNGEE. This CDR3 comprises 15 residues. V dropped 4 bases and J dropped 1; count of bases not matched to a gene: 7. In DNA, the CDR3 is TGTGCCAGCAGCCTTTTCGGGACAGAGAACACTGAAGCTTTCTTT. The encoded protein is CASSLFGTENTEAFF. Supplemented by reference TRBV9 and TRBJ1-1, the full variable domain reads DSGVTQTPKHLITATGQRVTLRCSPRSGDLSVYWYQQSLDQGLQFLIQYYNGEERAKGNILERFSAQQFPDLHSELNLSSLELGDSALYFCASSLFGTENTEAFFGQGTRLTVV.

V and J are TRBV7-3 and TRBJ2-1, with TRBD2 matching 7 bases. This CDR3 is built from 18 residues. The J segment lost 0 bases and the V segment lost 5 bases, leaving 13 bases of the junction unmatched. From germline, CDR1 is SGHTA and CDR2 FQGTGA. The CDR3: CASSQSVGAGVSYNEQFF. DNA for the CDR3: TGTGCCAGCAGCCAAAGCGTCGGGGCGGGAGTCTCCTACAATGAGCAGTTCTTC.

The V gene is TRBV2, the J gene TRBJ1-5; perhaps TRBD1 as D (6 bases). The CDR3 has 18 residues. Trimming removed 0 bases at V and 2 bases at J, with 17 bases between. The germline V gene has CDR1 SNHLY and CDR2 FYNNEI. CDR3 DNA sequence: TGTGCCAGCAGTGAAGCGCTTCAGGGACACCAACGCAATCAGCCCCAGCATTTT. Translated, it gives CASSEALQGHQRNQPQHF.